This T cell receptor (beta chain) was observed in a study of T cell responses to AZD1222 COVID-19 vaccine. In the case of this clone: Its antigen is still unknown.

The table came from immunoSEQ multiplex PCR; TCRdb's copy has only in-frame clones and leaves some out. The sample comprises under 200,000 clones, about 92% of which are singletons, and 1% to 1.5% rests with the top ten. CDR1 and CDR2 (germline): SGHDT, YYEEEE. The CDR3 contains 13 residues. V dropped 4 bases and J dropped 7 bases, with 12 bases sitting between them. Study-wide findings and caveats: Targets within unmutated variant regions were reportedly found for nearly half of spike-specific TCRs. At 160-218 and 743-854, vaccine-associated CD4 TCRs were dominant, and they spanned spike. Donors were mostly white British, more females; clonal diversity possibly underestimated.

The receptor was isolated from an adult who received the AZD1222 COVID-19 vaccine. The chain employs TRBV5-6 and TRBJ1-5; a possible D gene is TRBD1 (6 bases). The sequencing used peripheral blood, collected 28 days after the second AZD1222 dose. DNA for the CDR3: TGTGCCAGCAGCCCCCGACAGGCCCAGCCCCAGCATTTT. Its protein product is CASSPRQAQPQHF.